This T cell receptor beta chain was recovered during a study of a mutant IDH1 vaccine in newly diagnosed glioma. Time point indicated: week 11, during vaccination. Doses consisted of 300 ug of mutant IDH1 20-mer peptide each, paired with topical imiquimod. Profiling relied on immunoSEQ multiplex PCR, and the TCRdb table lists in-frame clones only, not all of them. The repertoire consists of about 110,000 clones, with roughly 90% occurring once and the leading ten covering 0.5% to 0.65%. This clone was counted a single time. Antigen unknown. The sample in question was PBMCs, obtained from a glioma patient whose treatment included an IDH1 peptide vaccine. The sequence came from a woman aged 45 to 65 with glioma.

CDR3 protein: CATPWGGTDTQYF. The CDR3, as DNA: TGTGCCACCCCGTGGGGCGGCACAGATACGCAGTATTTT. V usage is TRBV10-3 and J usage is TRBJ2-3, with a tentative D call TRBD1 (5 bases). V was cut by 10 bases and J by 1 base, with 12 bases left in between. CDR3 length equals 13 residues. The V gene's germline CDR1 is ENHRY and CDR2 SYGVKD.